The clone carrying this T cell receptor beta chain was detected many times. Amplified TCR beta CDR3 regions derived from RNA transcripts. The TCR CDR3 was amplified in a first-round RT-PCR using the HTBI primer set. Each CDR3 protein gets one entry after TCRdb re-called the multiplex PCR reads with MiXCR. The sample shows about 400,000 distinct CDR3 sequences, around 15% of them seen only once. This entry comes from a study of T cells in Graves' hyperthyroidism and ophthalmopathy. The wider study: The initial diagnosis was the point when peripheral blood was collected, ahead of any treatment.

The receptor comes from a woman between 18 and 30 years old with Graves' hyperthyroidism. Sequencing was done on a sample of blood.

The CDR3 region has the DNA TGTGCCAGCAGCGTAGCCGGTAGCGGGGGTCGGGAGACCCAGTACTTC. As protein: CASSVAGSGGRETQYF. The genes are TRBV9 and TRBJ2-5; 9 bases match TRBD2. This CDR3 contains 16 residues. Germline V gene lookup returns CDR1 SGDLS and CDR2 YYNGEE. V shed 0 bases and J 5 bases; nucleotides not matched to a gene: 8.